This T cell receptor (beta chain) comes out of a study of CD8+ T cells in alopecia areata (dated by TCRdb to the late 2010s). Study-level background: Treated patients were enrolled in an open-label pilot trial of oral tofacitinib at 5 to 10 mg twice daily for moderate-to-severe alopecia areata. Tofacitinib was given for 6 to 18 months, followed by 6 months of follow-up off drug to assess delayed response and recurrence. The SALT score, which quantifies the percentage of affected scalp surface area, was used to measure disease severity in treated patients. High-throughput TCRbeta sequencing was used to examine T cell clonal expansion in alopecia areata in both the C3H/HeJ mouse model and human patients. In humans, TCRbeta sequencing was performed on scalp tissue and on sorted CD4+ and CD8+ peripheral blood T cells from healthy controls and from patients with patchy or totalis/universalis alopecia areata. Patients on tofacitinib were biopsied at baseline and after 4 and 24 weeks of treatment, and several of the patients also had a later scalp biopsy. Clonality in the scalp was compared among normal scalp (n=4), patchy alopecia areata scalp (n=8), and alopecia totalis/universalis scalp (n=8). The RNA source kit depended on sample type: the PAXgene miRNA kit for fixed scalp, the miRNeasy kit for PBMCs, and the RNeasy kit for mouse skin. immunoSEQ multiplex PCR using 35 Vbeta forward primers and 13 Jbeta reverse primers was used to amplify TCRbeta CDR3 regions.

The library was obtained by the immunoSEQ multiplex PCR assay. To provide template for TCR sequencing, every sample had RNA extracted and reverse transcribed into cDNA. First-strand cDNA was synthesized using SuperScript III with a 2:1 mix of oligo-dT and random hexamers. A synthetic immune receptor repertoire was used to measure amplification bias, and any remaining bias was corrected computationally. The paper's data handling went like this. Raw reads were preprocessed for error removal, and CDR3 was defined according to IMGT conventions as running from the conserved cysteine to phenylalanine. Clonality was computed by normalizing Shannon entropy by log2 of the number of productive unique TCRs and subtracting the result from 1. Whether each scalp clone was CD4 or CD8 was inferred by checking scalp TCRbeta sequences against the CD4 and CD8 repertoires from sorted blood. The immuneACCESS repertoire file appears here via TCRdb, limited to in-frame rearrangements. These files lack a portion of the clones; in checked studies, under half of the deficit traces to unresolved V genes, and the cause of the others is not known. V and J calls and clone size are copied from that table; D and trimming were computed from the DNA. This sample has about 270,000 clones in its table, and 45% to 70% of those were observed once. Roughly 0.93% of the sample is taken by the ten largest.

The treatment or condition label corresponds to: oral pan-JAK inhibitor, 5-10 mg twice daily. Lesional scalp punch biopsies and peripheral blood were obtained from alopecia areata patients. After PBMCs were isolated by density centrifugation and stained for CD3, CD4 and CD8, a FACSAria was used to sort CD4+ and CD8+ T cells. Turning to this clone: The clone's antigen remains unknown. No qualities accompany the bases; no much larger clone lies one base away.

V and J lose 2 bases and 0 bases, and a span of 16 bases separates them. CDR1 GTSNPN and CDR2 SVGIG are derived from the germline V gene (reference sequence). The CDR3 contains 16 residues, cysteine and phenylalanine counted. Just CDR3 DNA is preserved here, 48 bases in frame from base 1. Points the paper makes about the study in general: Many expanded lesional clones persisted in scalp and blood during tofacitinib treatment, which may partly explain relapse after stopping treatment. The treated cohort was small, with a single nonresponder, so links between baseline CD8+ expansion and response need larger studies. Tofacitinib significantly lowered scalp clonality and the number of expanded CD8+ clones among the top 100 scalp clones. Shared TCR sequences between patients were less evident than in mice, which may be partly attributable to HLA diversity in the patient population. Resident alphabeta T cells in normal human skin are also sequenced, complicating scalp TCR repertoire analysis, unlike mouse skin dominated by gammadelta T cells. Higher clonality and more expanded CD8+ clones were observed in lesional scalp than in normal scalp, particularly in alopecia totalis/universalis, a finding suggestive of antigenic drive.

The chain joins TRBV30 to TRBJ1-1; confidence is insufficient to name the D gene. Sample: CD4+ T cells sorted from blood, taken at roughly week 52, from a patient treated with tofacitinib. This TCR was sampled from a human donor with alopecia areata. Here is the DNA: TGTGCCTGGAGTCCCCCACACAGTCTCTTGAACACTGAAGCTTTCTTT. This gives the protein CAWSPPHSLLNTEAFF.